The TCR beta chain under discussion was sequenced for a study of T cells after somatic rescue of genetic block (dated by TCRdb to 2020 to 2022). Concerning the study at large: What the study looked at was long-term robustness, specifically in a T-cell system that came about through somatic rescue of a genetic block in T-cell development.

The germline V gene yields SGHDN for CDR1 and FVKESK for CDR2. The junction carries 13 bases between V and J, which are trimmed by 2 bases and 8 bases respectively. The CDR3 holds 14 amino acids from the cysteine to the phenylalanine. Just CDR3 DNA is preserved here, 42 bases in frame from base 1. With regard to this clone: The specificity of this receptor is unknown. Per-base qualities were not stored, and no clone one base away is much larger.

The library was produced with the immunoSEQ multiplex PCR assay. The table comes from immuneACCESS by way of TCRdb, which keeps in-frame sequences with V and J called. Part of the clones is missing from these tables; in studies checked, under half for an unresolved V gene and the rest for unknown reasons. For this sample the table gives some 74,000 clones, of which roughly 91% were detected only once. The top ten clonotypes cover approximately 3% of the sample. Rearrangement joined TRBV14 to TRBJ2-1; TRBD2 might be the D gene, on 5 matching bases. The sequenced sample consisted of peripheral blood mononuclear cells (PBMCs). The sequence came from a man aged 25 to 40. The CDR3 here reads CASSQYTSIDEQFF. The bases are TGTGCCAGCAGCCAATATACTAGTATAGATGAGCAGTTCTTC.